The source of this TCR beta chain is a study of T cells in Graves' hyperthyroidism and ophthalmopathy. A few counts support this clonotype. Amplification targeted TCR beta CDR3 regions from RNA transcripts. The study used the HTBI primer set for a first-round RT-PCR of the TCR CDR3. TCRdb independently ran MiXCR on the multiplex PCR reads; one entry per CDR3 protein. The table lists over 500,000 distinct CDR3 sequences, about a sixth of them singletons. The germline V gene encodes CDR1 DFQATT and CDR2 SNEGSKA (reference sequence). The CDR3 is 12 residues long. Trimming removed 2 bases at V and 5 bases at J, with 7 bases between.

The chain has TRBV20-1 and TRBJ1-5, with D uncertain. The source of this sequence is a woman aged 18 to 35 with Graves' ophthalmopathy. The sample comprised blood. CDR3 in DNA: TGCAGTGCTAGAATGGTGGATCAGCCCCAGCATTTT. Its translation: CSARMVDQPQHF.